What follows describes a single T cell receptor beta chain. Assay used: immunoSEQ multiplex PCR; TCRdb lists only in-frame clones, some missing. Counted here are roughly 400,000 clones, 90% occurring once; the ten biggest clones make up approximately 0.65%. This specimen belongs to a study of blood T cell repertoires in COVID-19. CDR3 length: 14 amino acids. Germline V gene lookup returns CDR1 ENHRY and CDR2 SYGVKD. After removal of 6 bases from V and 8 bases from J, the junction contained 11 bases not matched to a gene. Material for sequencing was PBMCs or T cells enriched from blood (not recorded which). The TCR sequence derives from a man younger than 35 who had recovered from COVID-19. The gene calls are TRBV10-3 and TRBJ1-2; 8 bases map to TRBD1. The CDR3 DNA follows: TGTGCCATCAGCTCCGGGACAGGACGATCAGGCTACACCTTC. It is translated as CAISSGTGRSGYTF.